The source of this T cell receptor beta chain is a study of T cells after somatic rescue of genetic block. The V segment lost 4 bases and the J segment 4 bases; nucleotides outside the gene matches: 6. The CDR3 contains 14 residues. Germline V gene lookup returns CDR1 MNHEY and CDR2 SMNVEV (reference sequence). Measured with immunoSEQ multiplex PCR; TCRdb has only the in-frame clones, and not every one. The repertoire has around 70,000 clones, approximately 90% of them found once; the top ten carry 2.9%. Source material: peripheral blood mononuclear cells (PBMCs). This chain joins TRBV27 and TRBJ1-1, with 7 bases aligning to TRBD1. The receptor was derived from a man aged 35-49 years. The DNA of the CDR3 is TGTGCCAGCAGTTCCCACTACAGGGGCACTGAAGCTTTCTTT. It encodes CASSSHYRGTEAFF.